The clone carrying this TCR beta chain was seen ten or more times. Its antigen is still unknown. Exclusions: uncontrolled infection, other autoimmune disease, pregnancy, lactation. This sample was taken from a study of T cells in Graves' hyperthyroidism and ophthalmopathy. Amplification yielded TCR beta CDR3 regions, with RNA transcripts as the source. The study used the HTBI primer set for a first-round RT-PCR of the TCR CDR3. Using its own MiXCR run on the multiplex PCR reads, TCRdb lists one record per CDR3 protein. This sample yields fewer than 250,000 distinct CDR3 sequences, of which about 25% are seen a single time; roughly 32% belongs to the top ten. The V end lost 2 bases, the J end lost 3 bases, and 8 bases lay between the germline ends. Germline-derived CDR1 and CDR2 are MNHEY and SMNVEV (reference sequence). The CDR3 spans 14 residues. Study findings and constraints: Appearing also in blood were most of the thyroid clonotypes expanded above 0.001.

Sequenced input: blood. The chain links TRBV27 to TRBJ1-5; possibly TRBD1 for D (6 bases). This sequence originates from a woman aged 40 to 50 with Graves' ophthalmopathy. CDR3 loop: CASSLGDTNQPQHF. For the CDR3, the DNA is TGTGCCAGCAGTTTAGGGGACACCAATCAGCCCCAGCATTTT.